The present T cell receptor beta chain was sequenced within a study of CD8 T cells in ankylosing spondylitis. Study findings and constraints: It appeared that ankylosing spondylitis blood was characterized by a TCR beta motif of about 8 highly homologous variants. Some motif variants had been reported before (in reactive arthritis synovial fluid and blood).

Germline V gene data show CDR1 as SGHRS and CDR2 as YFSETQ. The CDR3 has 14 amino acids. V was trimmed by 5 bases and J by 9 bases, leaving 15 bases between them. As the method for making TCR beta libraries, quantitative 5'-RACE with molecular barcodes was used. TCRdb re-derived calls from the 5' RACE reads in MiXCR, one entry per CDR3 protein. The sample includes under 250,000 distinct CDR3 sequences, around 7.9% of them seen just once. This clonotype was seen at least ten times. What it binds is unknown. The clonotype originates from a male donor with ankylosing spondylitis. Sequencing was performed on blood, either unsorted or a sorted T cell fraction (not recorded which). V is TRBV5-1 and J is TRBJ1-6; D gene uncertain. The CDR3 region has the DNA TGCGCCAGCAGAGAGGGCGGGGAGACTTCACCCCTCCACTTT. Its translation is CASREGGETSPLHF.